These 27 T cell receptor beta chains share one sample of origin, sequenced in a study of T cells in Graves' hyperthyroidism and ophthalmopathy. Using RNA transcripts as the source, TCR beta CDR3 regions were amplified. HTBI primers were used for first-round RT-PCR of the TCR CDR3. TCRdb reanalysed the multiplex PCR reads using MiXCR and keeps one entry per CDR3 protein. This sample has 660,000 or so distinct CDR3 sequences, with about 45% found just once. Specimen: peripheral blood or thyroid tissue (not recorded which). The source of these receptors is an adult man with Graves' disease, either hyperthyroidism or ophthalmopathy (not recorded which).

This clonotype was seen many times. The gene calls are TRBV15 and TRBJ1-1; D unclear. The CDR3 is 13 amino acids. The V gene's germline CDR1 is LNHNV and CDR2 YYDKDF (reference sequence). The V and J ends lost 1 base and 2 bases respectively, with 5 bases between them. CDR3 in DNA: TGTGCCACCAGCAGAGCCAGAAACACTGAAGCTTTCTTT. Translated: CATSRARNTEAFF.

The chain combines TRBV9 with TRBJ1-6; possible D gene TRBD1, 5 bases. In germline, CDR1 is SGDLS, CDR2 YYNGEE. The V end was cut by 4 bases, the J end by 8 bases, with 13 bases between. The length of the CDR3 is 14 residues. This chain's CDR3 is CASSLKWGYSPLHF. CDR3 bases: TGTGCCAGCAGCCTGAAATGGGGGTATTCACCCCTCCACTTT. The full variable domain, completed using reference TRBV9 and TRBJ1-6, is DSGVTQTPKHLITATGQRVTLRCSPRSGDLSVYWYQQSLDQGLQFLIQYYNGEERAKGNILERFSAQQFPDLHSELNLSSLELGDSALYFCASSLKWGYSPLHFGNGTRLTVT.

The chain uses TRBV7-2 and TRBJ1-6, with a tentative D call TRBD1 (5 bases). The V end lost 1 base, the J end lost 10 bases, and 14 bases lay between the germline ends. Looked up from germline, CDR1 is SGHTA and CDR2 is FQGNSA. The CDR3 sequence is 15 residues long. Written as DNA, the CDR3 is TGTGCCAGCAGCTTAGTTGCAGGGACGGCATCACCCCTCCACTTT. Protein: CASSLVAGTASPLHF.

The chain has TRBV19 and TRBJ2-7; D uncertain. From germline, CDR1 is LNHDA and CDR2 SQIVND (reference sequence). V was shortened by 3 bases and J by 0 bases, with 9 bases between the two germline ends. CDR3 length equals 14 residues. The CDR3 DNA reads as TGTGCCAGTAGTATTCAAAGTAGCTCCTACGAGCAGTACTTC. Translation gives CASSIQSSSYEQYF.

V and J are TRBV7-8 and TRBJ1-2; D gene unclear. V was shortened by 2 bases and J by 4 bases, with 14 bases between the two germline ends. Per germline, CDR1 SGHVS and CDR2 FQNEAQ. The CDR3 length is 15 residues. CDR3 region: CASSLKVRGGYGYTF. As DNA, the CDR3 is TGTGCCAGCAGCTTAAAGGTTCGAGGCGGCTATGGCTACACCTTC.

This clonotype has ten or more counts. The chain links TRBV7-2 to TRBJ2-5, with TRBD1 matching over 7 bases. The CDR3 is made up of 14 amino acids. J lost 0 bases, V lost 5 bases, and 3 bases had no gene match. Per the germline V gene, CDR1 is SGHTA and CDR2 is FQGNSA. CDR3 protein: CASSPGTDQETQYF. CDR3 DNA sequence: TGTGCCAGCAGCCCCGGGACAGACCAAGAGACCCAGTACTTC.

This clonotype was detected many times. The chain employs TRBV7-6 and TRBJ1-6, with D maybe TRBD1 (5 bases). Germline V gene data show CDR1 as SGHVS and CDR2 as FNYEAQ. V was cut by 0 bases and J by 6 bases, with 6 bases left in between. This CDR3 comprises 14 residues. The CDR3 nucleotides read TGTGCCAGCAGCTTAGCGCAGGGTAATTCACCCCTCCACTTT. This sequence encodes CASSLAQGNSPLHF.

This chain joins TRBV2 and TRBJ1-2; a weak D match, TRBD1 (5 bases). The CDR3 consists of 14 residues. From germline, CDR1 is SNHLY and CDR2 FYNNEI. Deletions cut 6 bases from V and 6 bases from J, with 17 bases between. The CDR3 spells CASREWDLGNGYTF. The CDR3 nucleotides are TGTGCCAGCAGAGAGTGGGACCTGGGGAATGGCTACACCTTC. The full variable domain, completed using reference TRBV2 and TRBJ1-2, is EPEVTQTPSHQVTQMGQEVILRCVPISNHLYFYWYRQILGQKVEFLVSFYNNEISEKSEIFDDQFSVERPDGSNFTLKIRSTKLEDSAMYFCASREWDLGNGYTFGSGTRLTVV.

The J gene is TRBJ2-5, the V gene TRBV2; 9 bases are a match to TRBD1. This CDR3 is 14 amino acids long. V trimming: 5 bases; J trimming: 7 bases; junction bases outside the gene matches: 8. Germline V CDR1 and CDR2: SNHLY, FYNNEI. The CDR3 DNA is TGTGCCAGCAGTTCCGGACAGGGGAGCGGGACCCAGTACTTC. Translating gives CASSSGQGSGTQYF.

This clonotype was found many times. The rearrangement uses TRBV10-1 and TRBJ1-5; no definite D call. Germline CDR1 WNHNN, CDR2 SYGVQD (reference sequence). The V end was cut by 6 bases, the J end by 6 bases, with 9 bases between. The CDR3 has 12 residues. In nucleotides, the CDR3 is TGCGCCAGCAGCTGGGAGACTCAGCCCCAGCATTTT. Translation: CASSWETQPQHF.

The gene calls are TRBV2 and TRBJ1-5; D remains ambiguous. This CDR3 contains 13 residues. V lost 6 bases to trimming and J lost 7 bases, with 13 bases between them. Germline-derived CDR1 and CDR2 are SNHLY and FYNNEI. The CDR3 DNA follows: TGTGCCAGCAGGGCGCCGGGAAGGCAGCCCCAGCATTTT. Translating gives CASRAPGRQPQHF.

The rearrangement uses TRBV29-1 and TRBJ1-6, with TRBD1 matching 7 bases. The CDR3 length is 12 residues. Germline V gives CDR1 SQVTM, CDR2 ANQGSEA. V was clipped by 6 bases and J by 9 bases; unmatched bases: 5. CDR3 region: CSVGTVGSPLHF. Here the CDR3 DNA reads TGCAGCGTCGGGACAGTCGGTTCACCCCTCCACTTT.

The chain is built from TRBV7-9 and TRBJ1-6; 8 nucleotides agree with TRBD1. Germline values: CDR1 SEHNR, CDR2 FQNEAQ (reference sequence). J gave up 6 bases and V 2 bases, and 9 bases lay outside the gene matches. The CDR3 runs to 17 residues. In DNA form, the CDR3 reads TGTGCCAGCAGCTTACCCCGACAGGGGAAGGGTAATTCACCCCTCCACTTT. Its translation is CASSLPRQGKGNSPLHF. The full variable domain, with the rest looked up from reference TRBV7-9 and TRBJ1-6, is DTGVSQNPRHKITKRGQNVTFRCDPISEHNRLYWYRQTLGQGPEFLTYFQNEAQLEKSRLLSDRFSAERPKGSFSTLEIQRTEQGDSAMYLCASSLPRQGKGNSPLHFGNGTRLTVT.

On this clonotype itself: Given a much more abundant clone one base away, this may be a read error. The rearrangement joins TRBV7-9 to TRBJ1-6, with D tentatively TRBD1 (6 bases). CDR1 SEHNR and CDR2 FQNEAQ come from the germline V gene (reference sequence). This CDR3 spans 15 amino acids. V was clipped by 2 bases and J by 9 bases, with 14 bases between them. The CDR3 reads CASSLWTVQGSPLHF. CDR3 bases: TGTGCCAGCAGCTTATGGACAGTTCAAGGTTCACCCCTCCACTTT.

The chain couples TRBV19 to TRBJ1-2, with unresolved D. In germline, CDR1 is LNHDA, CDR2 SQIVND (reference sequence). This CDR3 region has 14 residues. V shed 0 bases and J shed 3 bases, with 8 bases lying between them. The CDR3 DNA reads as TGTGCCAGTAGTATAGATGGGCTCCACTATGGCTACACCTTC. Protein sequence: CASSIDGLHYGYTF.

This clonotype was detected only a few times. V is TRBV12-3 or TRBV12-4 and J is TRBJ2-5, with D perhaps TRBD2 (5 bases). This CDR3 has 13 residues. V was cut by 2 bases and J by 7 bases, with 11 bases left in between. CDR3 loop: CASSLSEAGTQYF. For the CDR3, the DNA is TGTGCCAGCAGTTTATCGGAGGCCGGGACCCAGTACTTC.

The chain recombines TRBV4-1 with TRBJ1-1, with 7 bases fitting TRBD1. The germline V gene encodes CDR1 MGHRA and CDR2 YSYEKL. There are 16 residues in the CDR3. The J segment lost 0 bases and the V segment lost 1 base, leaving 5 bases of the junction unmatched. For the CDR3, the DNA is TGCGCCAGCAGCCAAGGACAGGGCCCGGTGAACACTGAAGCTTTCTTT. Translating it yields CASSQGQGPVNTEAFF.

V usage is TRBV5-1 and J usage is TRBJ2-7, with D perhaps matching TRBD1 or TRBD2 (6 bases each). The CDR3 consists of 16 residues. Germline-derived CDR1 and CDR2 are SGHRS and YFSETQ. Trimming pared 0 bases from V and 0 bases from J, leaving 13 bases between. CDR3 amino acids: CASSLGGAVNSYEQYF. DNA of the CDR3: TGCGCCAGCAGCTTGGGGGGGGCGGTAAACTCCTACGAGCAGTACTTC.

A remark on this clonotype: Since a much larger clone is just one base distant, this may be a read error. This chain links TRBV6-1 with TRBJ2-2; D is unresolved. The germline CDR1 and CDR2 sequences are MNHNS and SASEGT. Trimming removed 4 bases at V and 9 bases at J, with 15 bases between. This CDR3 contains 14 residues. The DNA for the CDR3 is TGTGCCAGCAGTGGTGGGATCCCTGAGAGGGAGCTGTTTTTT. Encoded protein: CASSGGIPERELFF.

The rearrangement uses TRBV2 and TRBJ1-2; the match to TRBD1 covers 8 bases. CDR1 and CDR2 from the germline V gene are SNHLY and FYNNEI. The CDR3 sequence is 15 residues long. Trimming cost V 8 bases and J 3 bases; bases outside gene matches: 11. The CDR3: CASSPGGQEDYGYTF. The DNA for the CDR3 is TGTGCCAGCTCACCAGGGGGACAGGAGGACTATGGCTACACCTTC.

The gene calls are TRBV19 and TRBJ1-5, with 9 positions matching TRBD1. J lost 5 bases, V lost 3 bases, and 5 bases had no gene match. This CDR3 contains 15 residues. CDR1 and CDR2 (germline): LNHDA, SQIVND (reference sequence). The CDR3 spells CASSIDRGVYQPQHF. CDR3 bases: TGTGCCAGTAGTATTGACAGGGGGGTATATCAGCCCCAGCATTTT.

This clonotype appeared a few times. The chain has TRBV2 and TRBJ2-5; TRBD1 matches 7 bases. J lost 5 bases, V lost 6 bases, and 6 bases had no gene match. Germline assignment: CDR1 SNHLY and CDR2 FYNNEI. The CDR3 contains 13 residues. The CDR3 DNA reads as TGTGCCAGCAGCCCGACAGGGCTCGAGACCCAGTACTTC. Amino acid sequence: CASSPTGLETQYF.

This rearrangement joins TRBV20-1 to TRBJ1-6; D gene unclear. The ends were cut back, 4 bases at V and 2 bases at J, with 9 bases in the middle. Germline CDR1 and CDR2: DFQATT and SNEGSKA (reference sequence). The CDR3 runs to 14 residues. The CDR3 is CSATDRTYNSPLHF. The DNA for the CDR3 is TGCAGTGCTACTGACCGGACCTATAATTCACCCCTCCACTTT.

The table lists this clonotype with a few counts. The chain joins TRBV19 to TRBJ1-2, with D possibly TRBD1 on 5 matching bases. Trimming took 10 bases from V and 4 from J, leaving 13 bases between them. The CDR3 sequence is 12 residues long. Germline-derived CDR1 and CDR2 are LNHDA and SQIVND (reference sequence). The CDR3 DNA sequence: TGTGCCACCGGTTTTGGGGGCTATGGCTACACCTTC. It encodes CATGFGGYGYTF.

This clonotype was seen only a few times. The rearrangement uses TRBV6-5 and TRBJ1-6, with D tentatively TRBD1 (5 bases). Trimming pared 5 bases from V and 10 bases from J, leaving 15 bases between. The CDR3 spans 14 residues. Germline V lookup: CDR1 MNHEY, CDR2 SVGAGI. The CDR3 sequence is CASSGGAWGSPLHF. The CDR3 DNA follows: TGTGCCAGCAGTGGCGGGGCGTGGGGATCACCCCTCCACTTT.

Remarks on this clonotype: At one of its ends the junction is not consistent with the germline gene, which may arise from a read error. The gene calls are TRBV15 and TRBJ1-1; perhaps TRBD1 as D (6 bases). The CDR3 length is 15 residues. In germline, CDR1 is LNHNV, CDR2 YYDKDF (reference sequence). The CDR3 loop is CATSRDKARCTEAFF. The CDR3 DNA reads TGTGCCACCAGCCGGGACAAAGCAAGGTGCACTGAAGCCTTCTTT.

The chain recombines TRBV6-1 with TRBJ2-5, with unresolved D. V lost 6 bases to trimming and J lost 7 bases, with 18 bases between them. CDR3 length: 14 amino acids. The germline V gene encodes CDR1 MNHNS and CDR2 SASEGT. CDR3 DNA sequence: TGTGCCAGCAGAGTCCCCCTAGTCGGTGGGACCCAGTACTTC. It translates to CASRVPLVGGTQYF.